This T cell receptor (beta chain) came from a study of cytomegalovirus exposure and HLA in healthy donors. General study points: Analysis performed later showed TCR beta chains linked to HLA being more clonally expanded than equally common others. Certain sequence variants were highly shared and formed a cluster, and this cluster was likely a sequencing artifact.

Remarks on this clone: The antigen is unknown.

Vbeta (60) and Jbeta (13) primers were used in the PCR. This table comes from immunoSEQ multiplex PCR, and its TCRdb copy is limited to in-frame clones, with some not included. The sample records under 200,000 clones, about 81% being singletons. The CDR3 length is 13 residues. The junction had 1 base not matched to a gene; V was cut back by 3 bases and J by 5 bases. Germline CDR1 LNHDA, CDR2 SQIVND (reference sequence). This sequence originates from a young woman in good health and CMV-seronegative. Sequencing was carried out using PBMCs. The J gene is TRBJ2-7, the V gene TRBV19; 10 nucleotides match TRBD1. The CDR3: CASSMTGGNEQYF. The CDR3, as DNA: TGTGCCAGTAGTATGACAGGGGGCAACGAGCAGTACTTC.